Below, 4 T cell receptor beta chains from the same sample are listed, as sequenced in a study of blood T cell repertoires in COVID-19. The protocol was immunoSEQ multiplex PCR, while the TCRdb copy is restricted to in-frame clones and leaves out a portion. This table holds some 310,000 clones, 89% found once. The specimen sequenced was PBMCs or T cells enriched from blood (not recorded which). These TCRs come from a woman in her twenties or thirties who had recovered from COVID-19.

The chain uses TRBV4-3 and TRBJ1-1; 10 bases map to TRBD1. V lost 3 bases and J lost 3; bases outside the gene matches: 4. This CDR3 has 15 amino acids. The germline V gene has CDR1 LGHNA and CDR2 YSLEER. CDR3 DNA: TGCGCCAGCAGCCAGGGACAGGGGTTCTACACTGAAGCTTTCTTT. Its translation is CASSQGQGFYTEAFF.

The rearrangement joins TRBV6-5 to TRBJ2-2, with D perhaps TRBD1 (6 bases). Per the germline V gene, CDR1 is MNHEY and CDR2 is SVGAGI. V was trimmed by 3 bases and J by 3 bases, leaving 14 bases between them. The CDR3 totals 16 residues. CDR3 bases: TGTGCCAGCAGTTATATAGGGGGAAGCGACACCGGGGAGCTGTTTTTT. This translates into CASSYIGGSDTGELFF.

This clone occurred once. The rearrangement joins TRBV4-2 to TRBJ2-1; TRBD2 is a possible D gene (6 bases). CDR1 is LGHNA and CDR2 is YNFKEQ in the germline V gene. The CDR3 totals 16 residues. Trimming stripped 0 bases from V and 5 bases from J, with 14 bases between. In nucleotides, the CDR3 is TGTGCCAGCAGCCAAGATAATCCGGGAGCAAACAATGAGCAGTTCTTC. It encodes CASSQDNPGANNEQFF.

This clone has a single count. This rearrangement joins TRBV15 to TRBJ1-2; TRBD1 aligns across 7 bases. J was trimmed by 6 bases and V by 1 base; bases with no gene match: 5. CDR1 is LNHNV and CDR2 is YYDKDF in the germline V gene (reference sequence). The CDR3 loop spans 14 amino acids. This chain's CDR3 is CATSRVRTGDGYTF. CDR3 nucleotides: TGTGCCACCAGCAGAGTTCGTACAGGGGATGGCTACACCTTC.